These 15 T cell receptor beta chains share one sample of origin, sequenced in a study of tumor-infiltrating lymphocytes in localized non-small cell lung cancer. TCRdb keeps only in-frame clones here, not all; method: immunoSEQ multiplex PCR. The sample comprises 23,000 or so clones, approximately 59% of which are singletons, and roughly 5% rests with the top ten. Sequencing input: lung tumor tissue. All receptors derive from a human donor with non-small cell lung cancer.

The CDR3 sequence is CAWSVQGVWNTEAFF. The CDR3 coding sequence is TGTGCCTGGAGTGTACAGGGGGTTTGGAACACTGAAGCTTTCTTT. The chain employs TRBV30 and TRBJ1-1; 8 bases map to TRBD1. The CDR3 sequence is 15 residues long. From germline, CDR1 is GTSNPN and CDR2 SVGIG (reference sequence). The J segment lost 1 base and the V segment lost 0 bases, leaving 4 bases of the junction unmatched.

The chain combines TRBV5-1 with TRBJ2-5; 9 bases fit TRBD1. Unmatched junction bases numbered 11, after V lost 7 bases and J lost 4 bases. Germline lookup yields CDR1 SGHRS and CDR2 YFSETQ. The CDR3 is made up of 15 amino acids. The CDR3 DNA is TGCGCCAGCCGACTTGGACAGGGGACGGGAGAGACCCAGTACTTC. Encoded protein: CASRLGQGTGETQYF.

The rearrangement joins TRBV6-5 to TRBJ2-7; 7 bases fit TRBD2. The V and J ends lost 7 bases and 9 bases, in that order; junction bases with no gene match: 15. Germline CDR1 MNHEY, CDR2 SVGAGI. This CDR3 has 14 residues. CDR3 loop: CASTGEGPVSWQYF. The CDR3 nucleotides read TGTGCCAGCACCGGGGAGGGCCCAGTATCATGGCAGTACTTC.

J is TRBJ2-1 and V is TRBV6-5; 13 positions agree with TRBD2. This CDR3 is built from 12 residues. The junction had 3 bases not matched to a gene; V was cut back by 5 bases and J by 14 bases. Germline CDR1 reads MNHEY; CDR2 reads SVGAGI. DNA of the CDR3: TGTGCCAGCAGTCGACTAGCGGGAGGAGAGTTCTTC. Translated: CASSRLAGGEFF.

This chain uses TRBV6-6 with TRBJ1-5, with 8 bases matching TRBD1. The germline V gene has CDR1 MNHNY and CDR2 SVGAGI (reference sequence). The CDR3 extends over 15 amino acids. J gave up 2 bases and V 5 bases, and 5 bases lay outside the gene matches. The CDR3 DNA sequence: TGTGCCAGCAGTGCCCGGGGACAGGGCAATCAGCCCCAGCATTTT. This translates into CASSARGQGNQPQHF.

CDR3 amino acids: CASSSPAGGDTQYF. CDR3 DNA sequence: TGTGCCAGTAGTAGCCCCGCAGGGGGAGATACGCAGTATTTT. The V gene is TRBV19, the J gene TRBJ2-3; 7 nucleotides match TRBD1. Trimming at V came to 4 bases and at J to 5 bases, leaving 6 bases not matched to a gene. CDR1 LNHDA and CDR2 SQIVND come from the germline V gene (reference sequence). The CDR3 is made up of 14 amino acids. Together with reference TRBV19 and TRBJ2-3, the CDR3 gives the full variable domain: DGGITQSPKYLFRKEGQNVTLSCEQNLNHDAMYWYRQDPGQGLRLIYYSQIVNDFQKGDIAEGYSVSREKKESFPLTVTSAQKNPTAFYLCASSSPAGGDTQYFGPGTRLTVL.

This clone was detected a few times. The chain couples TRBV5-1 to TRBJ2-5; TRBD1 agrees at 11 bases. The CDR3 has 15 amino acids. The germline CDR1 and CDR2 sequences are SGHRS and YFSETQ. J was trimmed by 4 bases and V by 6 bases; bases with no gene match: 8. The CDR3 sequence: CASTRTGGEAETQYF. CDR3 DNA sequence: TGCGCCAGCACTAGGACAGGGGGCGAAGCAGAGACCCAGTACTTC.

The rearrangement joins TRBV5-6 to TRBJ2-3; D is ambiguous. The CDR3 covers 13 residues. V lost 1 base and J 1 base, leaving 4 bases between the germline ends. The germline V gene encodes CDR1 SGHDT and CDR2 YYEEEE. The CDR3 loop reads CASSLFGTDTQYF. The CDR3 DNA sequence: TGTGCCAGCAGCTTGTTCGGCACAGATACGCAGTATTTT.

The chain's CDR3 is CASSVHGQASEAFF. Written as DNA, the CDR3 is TGTGCCAGCAGTGTACACGGACAGGCCTCCGAAGCTTTCTTT. The chain carries TRBV2 and TRBJ1-1; TRBD1 agrees at 7 bases. The V gene's germline CDR1 is SNHLY and CDR2 FYNNEI. The CDR3 length is 14 residues. V lost 4 bases to trimming and J lost 8 bases; unmatched junction nucleotides: 10.

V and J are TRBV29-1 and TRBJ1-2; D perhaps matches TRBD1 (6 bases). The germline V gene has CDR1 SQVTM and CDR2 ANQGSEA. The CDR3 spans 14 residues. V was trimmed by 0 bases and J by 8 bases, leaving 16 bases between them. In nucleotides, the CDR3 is TGCAGCGTTGAAGATCCGACGGGGGCGAAAGGCTACACCTTC. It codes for CSVEDPTGAKGYTF.

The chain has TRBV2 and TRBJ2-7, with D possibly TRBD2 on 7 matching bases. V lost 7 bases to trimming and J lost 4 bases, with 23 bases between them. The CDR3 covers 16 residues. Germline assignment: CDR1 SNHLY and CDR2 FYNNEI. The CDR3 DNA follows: TGTGCCAGCACCGAAGGAGCCGGCGGGGGCGCATACGAGCAGTACTTC. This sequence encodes CASTEGAGGGAYEQYF.

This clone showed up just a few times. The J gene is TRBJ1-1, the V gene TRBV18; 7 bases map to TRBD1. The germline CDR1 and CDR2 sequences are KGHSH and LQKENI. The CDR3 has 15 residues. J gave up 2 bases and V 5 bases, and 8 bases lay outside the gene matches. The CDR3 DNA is TGTGCCAGCTCAGGACAGGTCTCCTTAAACACTGAAGCTTTCTTT. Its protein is CASSGQVSLNTEAFF. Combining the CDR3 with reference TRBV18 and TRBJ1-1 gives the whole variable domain NAGVMQNPRHLVRRRGQEARLRCSPMKGHSHVYWYRQLPEEGLKFMVYLQKENIIDESGMPKERFSAEFPKEGPSILRIQQVVRGDSAAYFCASSGQVSLNTEAFFGQGTRLTVV.

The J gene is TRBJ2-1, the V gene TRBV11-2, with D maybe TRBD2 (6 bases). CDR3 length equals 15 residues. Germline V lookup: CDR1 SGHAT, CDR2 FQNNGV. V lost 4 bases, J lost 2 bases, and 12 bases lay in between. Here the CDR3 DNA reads TGTGCCAGCAGCTCCACCTGGGGGGCCTACAATGAGCAGTTCTTC. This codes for CASSSTWGAYNEQFF.

This chain's CDR3 is CASSLGDYEQYF. CDR3 nucleotides: TGTGCCAGTAGCCTCGGGGACTACGAGCAGTACTTC. The chain has TRBV19 and TRBJ2-7; TRBD2 might be the D (5 bases). The germline gives CDR1 LNHDA, CDR2 SQIVND (reference sequence). The CDR3 length is 12 residues. The V end lost 6 bases, the J end lost 3 bases, and 9 bases lay between the germline ends.

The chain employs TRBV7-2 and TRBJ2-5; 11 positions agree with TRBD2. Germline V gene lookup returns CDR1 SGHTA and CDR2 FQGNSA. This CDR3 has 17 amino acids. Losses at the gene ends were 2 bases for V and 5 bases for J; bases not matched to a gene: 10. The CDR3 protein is CASSLYVLAGGRETQYF. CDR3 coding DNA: TGTGCCAGCAGCTTATACGTCCTAGCGGGAGGTCGCGAGACCCAGTACTTC.